The clone carrying this TCR beta chain has ten or more counts. Its antigen is unknown. It was uncontrolled infection, other autoimmune disease, pregnancy or lactation that excluded patients. RNA transcripts yielded amplified TCR beta CDR3 regions. RT-PCR in the first round (using the HTBI primer set) targeted the TCR CDR3. One entry per CDR3 protein, called by TCRdb with MiXCR from the multiplex PCR reads. Of 500,000 to 800,000 distinct CDR3 sequences in the sample, approximately 15% were seen once. The entry originates in a study of T cells in Graves' hyperthyroidism and ophthalmopathy. Study context: Pretreatment peripheral blood was obtained at initial diagnosis.

General study results and limits: Within blood appeared most thyroid clonotypes that had expanded above 0.001. Ophthalmopathy was separated from stable hyperthyroidism by a 13 V-J model.

The CDR3 covers 14 residues. The V gene's germline CDR1 is SGHVS and CDR2 FQNEAQ. J lost 4 bases, V lost 5 bases, and 8 bases had no gene match. The chain links TRBV7-8 to TRBJ2-7; 7 nucleotides line up with TRBD2. Sequencing was done on a sample of blood. The receptor's source is a woman in her forties or fifties with Graves' ophthalmopathy. In nucleotides, the CDR3 is TGTGCCAGCAGCGGAGCGGGATCAAGTTACGAGCAGTACTTC. Translating it yields CASSGAGSSYEQYF.